This is a list of T cell receptor beta chains from one sample in a study of T cells in Graves' hyperthyroidism and ophthalmopathy. TCRdb recomputed calls from the multiplex PCR reads with MiXCR, one row per CDR3 protein. The table lists fewer than 250,000 distinct CDR3 sequences, approximately 17% of them singletons. Sequences were obtained from blood. The receptors originated from a man aged 45-65 years with Graves' hyperthyroidism. The conserved cysteine and the conserved F or W are not part of the CDR3 here.

j_call v_call cdr3_aa
TRBJ2-7 TRBV6-1 ASSGIAGDEQY
TRBJ2-1 TRBV11-3 ASSSPERGRDEQF
TRBJ2-1 TRBV7-2 ASAGLFYNEQF
TRBJ2-5 TRBV2 ASSEGGYGTQY
TRBJ2-3 TRBV24-1 ATSDPNPGLAFVTDTQY
TRBJ2-3 TRBV7-8 ASSHRSGNTDTQY
TRBJ2-3 TRBV25-1 ASSGRDRVIDTQY
TRBJ2-1 TRBV10-2 ASSETGGRAYNEQF
TRBJ2-7 TRBV7-6 ASSLAGTGGLNEQY
TRBJ1-2 TRBV20-1 SASTPDYGYT
TRBJ2-1 TRBV7-6 ASSIFGTSEEQF
TRBJ2-7 TRBV18 ASSIAGGPGEQY
TRBJ2-5 TRBV20-1 SARDSKGAGETQY
TRBJ2-1 TRBV27 ASSVAGMRSYNEQF